This T cell receptor beta chain was found in a study of T cells in Graves' hyperthyroidism and ophthalmopathy. This clonotype was seen at least ten times. Its specificity is unknown. Study findings and constraints: Also found in blood were most expanded thyroid clonotypes above 0.001. Ophthalmopathy was distinguished from stable hyperthyroidism by 13 V-J signatures.

The CDR3 has 12 residues. Trimming pared 6 bases from V and 11 bases from J, leaving 19 bases between. The germline V gene encodes CDR1 GTSNPN and CDR2 SVGIG (reference sequence). Disease lasting under 3 months, a NOSPECS grade of at least 4, and a Clinical Activity Score of at least 3 were features of the ophthalmopathy patients. Uncontrolled infection, other autoimmune disease, pregnancy or lactation barred patients from enrollment. There were TCR beta CDR3 regions amplified from RNA transcripts. Initially, a first-round RT-PCR of the TCR CDR3 employed the HTBI primer set. TCRdb reprocessed the multiplex PCR reads with MiXCR, giving one entry per CDR3 protein. The sample holds fewer than 250,000 distinct CDR3 sequences, 16% seen once.

The chain carries TRBV30 and TRBJ1-1; D uncertain. This receptor was obtained from a woman under 30 with Graves' ophthalmopathy. The sample comprised blood. The CDR3 region is CACFLGGLGAFF. The CDR3 region has the DNA TGTGCCTGTTTTTTGGGAGGCCTTGGGGCTTTCTTT.